This T cell receptor (beta chain) is from a study of blood T cell repertoires in COVID-19. As for the study in general: The United States, Italy and Spain supplied acute and convalescent COVID-19 samples. T cells, B-cell-depleted T cells, or PBMCs provided the cDNA or gDNA that served as material.

TCRdb's table, derived via immunoSEQ multiplex PCR, lists solely in-frame clones and lacks some. The top ten clones hold around 4% of a sample with about 240,000 clones, 80% to 90% of them seen once. The clonotype comes from a man aged 45 to 65 with acute or convalescent COVID-19. The source material was peripheral blood.

CDR3 nucleotides: TGTGCCAGCAGCTTGGTGCCTAGCGGAACAGATACGCAGTATTTT. This codes for CASSLVPSGTDTQYF. This rearrangement joins TRBV5-4 to TRBJ2-3; 7 bases are shared with TRBD2. Per germline, CDR1 SGHNT and CDR2 YYREEE (reference sequence). The CDR3 contains 15 residues. The ends lost 0 bases at V and 3 bases at J; junction bases unmatched: 4. Full variable domain (missing parts from reference TRBV5-4 and TRBJ2-3): ETGVTQSPTHLIKTRGQQVTLRCSSQSGHNTVSWYQQALGQGPQFIFQYYREEENGRGNFPPRFSGLQFPNYSSELNVNALELDDSALYLCASSLVPSGTDTQYFGPGTRLTVL.